This paragraph reports one T cell receptor beta chain. The source of the sample is a study of blood T cell repertoires in COVID-19. In germline, CDR1 is SGHDT, CDR2 YYEEEE. Trimming took 1 base from V and 0 from J, leaving 10 bases between them. The CDR3 is 15 residues long. Method: immunoSEQ multiplex PCR; TCRdb's copy keeps in-frame clones and lacks some. This table holds more than 150,000 clones, approximately 80% found once. This sequence originates from a man in his 60s who had been exposed to COVID-19. The chain links TRBV5-6 to TRBJ2-5, with D possibly being TRBD1 (5 bases). Material: PBMCs or T cells enriched from blood (not recorded which). The CDR3 DNA follows: TGTGCCAGCAGCTTGTTTGCAGGGAACCAAGAGACCCAGTACTTC. Protein: CASSLFAGNQETQYF.